This TCR beta chain stems from a study of cytomegalovirus exposure and HLA in healthy donors (dated by TCRdb to about 2017). For the study in its entirety: An earlier analysis of 587 of the donors reported 276 Gb of sequence data and some 120 million unique TCR beta sequences from 150 million to 200 million T cells. The aim of the study was to test whether cataloging public T cell receptors could identify signatures of past pathogen exposure. A later genetic analysis used genome-wide SNP genotypes for about 60% of the roughly 700 donors, treating that subset as a discovery cohort. Four to six DR-DQ haplotypes were handled as single units for association and clustering, since linkage in the cohort was strong. High-throughput TCR immunosequencing, statistical association of individual TCRs with disease status, and machine learning were combined to predict cytomegalovirus infection status. Of the 350 to 450 genotyped donors, over 80% were placed in the genetic ancestry cluster associated with self-reported Caucasian donors. Every discovery cohort repertoire had been produced on one sequencing platform. Roughly 300 gigabases of sequencing data and roughly 80 million unique TCR sequences made up an early release that covered fewer than 650 HLA-typed donors. Donor age, sex, ethnicity and CMV serostatus were compiled alongside the repertoire data. Using immunosequencing, the study profiled T cell repertoires from around 680 subjects and related those repertoires to cytomegalovirus serostatus. Both class I and class II loci were covered by HLA typing, at four-digit resolution. Across approximately 400 genotyped donors of the cohort, an average of about 240,000 unique TCR beta nucleotide sequences per donor were sequenced, and roughly 20% of those sequences were non-productive. An earlier analysis of around 640 of the donors used high-throughput TCR beta sequencing to judge whether each TCR beta V gene segment behaved as functional or pseudogenic. Typing coverage varied by locus: 629-630 donors for A, B, C, DRB1 and DQB1; around 560 for DQA1; more than 600 for DPA1; approximately 490 for DPB1. A later analysis re-examined previously published TCR beta repertoires from just over 650 donors and added high-resolution HLA genotyping to investigate patterns of TCR occurrence. A separate validation cohort of 90 to 150 different subjects was used in addition to the approximately 640-subject first cohort. In the later analysis, no new phenotypic data were used to find candidate immune exposures; instead, reliance was placed on TCR beta sequences and their occurrence across donors. The paper as a whole reports these results and caveats: It was suggested by the authors that the approach could potentially be generalized to other disease states and immunological phenotypes. A total of 150 or so TCR beta chains were listed by the study as associated with cytomegalovirus. A further reported finding was that TCR beta sequences accurately predicted the HLA-A and HLA-B alleles for most subjects in the first cohort. Most TCR sequences were observed very rarely across donors, whereas some public TCRs were present in many individuals. In a later analysis, some 18,000 TCR beta sequences were associated with specific HLA alleles at a false discovery rate of 0.05. Broadly in line with IMGT annotations, most TCR beta V segments showed up in productive rearrangements about 87% or about 30% of the time in an earlier analysis of roughly 590 of the donors. Most CMV-associated TCR beta chains appeared to be HLA-restricted in a later analysis, and the HLA associations seemed to be driven largely by CMV exposure. V-gene and J-gene trimming of TCR beta chains was associated with a missense DCLRE1C variant in a later genetic analysis, and the association was replicated in an independent cohort. A cluster of highly shared sequence variants was judged likely to be a technical artifact of the sequencing pipeline. In this cohort, only TCR beta chains were sequenced, and detectable features were limited by the absence of alpha or paired-chain data. CMV serostatus was the only immune exposure information available for the cohort. Because counts were too low, about 18 rarely observed V segments, including chromosome 9 orphons, were excluded from the earlier analysis of fewer than 650 of the donors. Correlated functional status among segregating V segments might be attributable to linkage disequilibrium, but an unknown experimental factor could not be ruled out. Roughly uniform sequencing depth across donors was assumed in presence/absence analyses, although this assumption may not hold. In a later analysis, HLA-associated TCR beta chains showed more clonal expansion and lower generation probabilities than non-associated chains that were equally common. In vitro tests confirmed that three of the cytomegalovirus-associated TCR beta chains recognize cytomegalovirus antigens. A later analysis found that TCR association rates varied across HLA loci, with DRB1 alleles showing the most associated TCRs and HLA-C alleles the fewest. Assigning TCR associations to individual alleles was difficult when HLA alleles, especially DR and DQ, strongly co-occurred. In a later analysis, several top co-occurrence clusters were reported to appear linked to parvovirus B19, influenza, CMV and Epstein-Barr virus. Because HLA typing was unavailable for some donors at each locus, only the typed subset was used in association tests. Compared with the 666-donor mean, donors in an Asian-associated ancestry cluster had fewer N-insertions in productive TCRs, according to a later genetic analysis. The classifier was reported to diagnose cytomegalovirus status with high specificity and sensitivity in both the original cohort and the validation cohort.

To prepare the library, the immunoSEQ multiplex PCR assay was applied. For the multiplex PCR, a mixture combining 60 forward primers for TCR Vbeta segments and 13 reverse primers for TCR Jbeta segments was used. A multiplex PCR assay on genomic DNA amplified the CDR3 region of rearranged TCR beta genes. Amplified TCR beta libraries were sequenced as 87-base-pair reads on the Illumina HiSeq System. The authors' pipeline ran thus. A later analysis tallied tens of millions of unique TCR beta chains across the 666 repertoires, and approximately 12 million of those chains were shared by two or more donors. Raw reads were error-corrected and collapsed into unique sequences with a nearest-neighbor algorithm that merged closely related sequences to remove PCR and sequencing errors. Alignment of CDR3 sequences to IMGT reference sequences was used to assign V, D and J gene segments. For a sequence to be retained, at least a six-nucleotide match to both a V gene segment and a J gene segment was required. A rearrangement counted as productive if the CDR3 had no stop codons and remained in frame with V and J, and every other rearrangement counted as non-productive. Following IMGT convention, CDR3 was defined as the stretch from the second conserved V-encoded cysteine to the conserved J-encoded phenylalanine. The earlier analysis of fewer than 750 of the donors excluded sequences that lacked an unambiguous match to a single V gene segment. An earlier analysis of several hundred of the donors called V segments functional above 56.7% productive rearrangements and segregating when the between-donor standard deviation exceeded 5%. A statistical classification framework was built to diagnose cytomegalovirus status from the catalog of TCR beta chain sequences. A later analysis assigned V and J genes by comparing TCR nucleotide sequences with IMGT/GENE-DB human TR gene sequences. Using the TCRdist pipeline, a later analysis assigned CDR3 sequences along with most-parsimonious VDJ recombination scenarios. In a later analysis, every TCR beta chain was defined by the combination of its CDR3 amino acid sequence and its V-gene family, and reads without a unique V-gene family were dropped. In a later analysis, 500 to 650 highly shared, low-generation-probability nucleotide sequences were removed to address suspected cross-contamination and a sequencing artifact. In a later analysis, a clonal expansion index was calculated for each public chain from normalized within-repertoire ranks of inferred template counts. In a later analysis, generation probabilities were computed with a VDJ recombination model fitted to out-of-frame rearrangements, and the resulting probabilities were checked against IGoR. In a later analysis, hypergeometric tests were used to score TCR-TCR, TCR-HLA and TCR-CMV co-occurrence, with a repertoire-size bias correction applied to TCR pairs. A later analysis estimated false discovery rates by permuting HLA or CMV assignments 20 times. In a later analysis, co-occurring TCRs were grouped using DBSCAN, with TCRdist sequence similarity added in when clustering inside HLA-allele-positive subsets. Repertoires with fewer than 30,000 or more than 120,000 public chains were left out of co-occurrence clustering, as were four to six repertoires with anomalous nucleotide sharing. As stored in TCRdb, this immuneACCESS dataset retains in-frame rearrangements with V and J assigned. A fraction of the clones does not appear; measured against another copy, unresolved V genes explain less than half of the discrepancy, and the remainder lacks a known reason. V, J and clone size were drawn from that table, and D and trimming were deduced from the DNA. Within this sample are 160,000 or so clones, with 75% to 90% of them counted one time only. Together, the top ten hold roughly 1.4% of the sample.

In total, 600 or so healthy bone marrow donors made up the cohort. At the time of sampling, all cohort members were nominally healthy, though unrecorded immune exposures were likely present. The donor was CMV seronegative and was included in the group of 352 seronegative cohort members. Every donor gave a peripheral blood sample, and the peripheral blood mononuclear cells from that sample were used for TCR beta sequencing. The Qiagen DNeasy Blood Extraction Kit was used to extract genomic DNA from the blood cell samples. Notes on this clone: Its antigen target is currently unknown. No base quality values were provided; no much bigger clone lies one nucleotide off.

This clonotype was sampled from a woman younger than 35 in good health and CMV-seronegative. The sample was PBMCs.

CDR3 region: CASSVNFNTEAFF. The DNA sequence reads TGTGCCAGCAGCGTAAACTTTAACACTGAAGCTTTCTTT. The V and J genes are TRBV9 and TRBJ1-1, with the D gene not confidently named. Trimming removed 1 base from V and 2 bases from J, leaving 6 bases between the germline ends. From the cysteine up to the phenylalanine, the CDR3 has a length of 13 residues. Left in the record is the CDR3 DNA by itself, 39 bases read in frame from the first base. CDR1 SGDLS and CDR2 YYNGEE were looked up in the germline V gene.